This passage covers 6 T cell receptor beta chains from one sample sequenced in a study of blood T cells in healthy people across ages. Together with a sample-barcoded 5' primer, a J-beta primer mix was included in a second PCR lasting roughly 6 to 12 cycles. TCRdb re-called the 5' RACE reads through MiXCR, storing one row per CDR3 protein. Of about 620,000 distinct CDR3 sequences in the sample, over 40% are singletons; the top ten hold 13%. The sequenced material came from blood. These TCRs come from a woman older than 75 in good health.

The chain employs TRBV28 and TRBJ1-4, with D tentatively TRBD1 (6 bases). V was cut by 4 bases and J by 4 bases, with 16 bases left in between. Germline CDR1 is MDHEN and CDR2 is SYDVKM. The CDR3 loop spans 16 amino acids. The DNA for the CDR3 is TGTGCCAGCAGTTCTAAGCGGACAGCTTTTAATGAAAAACTGTTTTTT. Its translation: CASSSKRTAFNEKLFF.

This clonotype was counted once. The chain uses TRBV12-3 or TRBV12-4 and TRBJ2-6, with TRBD1 identical over 7 bases. CDR3 length equals 17 residues. J gave up 0 bases and V 7 bases, and 9 bases lay outside the gene matches. The CDR3 protein is CASTRQGPISGANVLTF. The CDR3 region has the DNA TGTGCCAGCACCAGACAGGGCCCTATCTCTGGGGCCAACGTCCTGACTTTC.

This chain joins TRBV5-1 and TRBJ2-5; no firm D call. The CDR3 length is 15 residues. The germline V gene encodes CDR1 SGHRS and CDR2 YFSETQ. Trimming cost V 0 bases and J 5 bases, with 14 bases left between them. The CDR3, as DNA: TGCGCCAGCAGCTTGGGTGGATTTGGCCCGGAGACCCAGTACTTC. Amino acids: CASSLGGFGPETQYF.

This CDR3 is CASSLGDRGLYGYTF. CDR3 sequence (DNA): TGTGCCAGCAGCTTAGGAGACAGGGGTCTTTATGGCTACACCTTC. V usage is TRBV7-2 and J usage is TRBJ1-2; 8 bases fit TRBD1. Germline lookup yields CDR1 SGHTA and CDR2 FQGNSA. Trimming cost V 1 base and J 5 bases; bases outside gene matches: 6. The CDR3 sequence is 15 residues long.

This clonotype was detected once. The chain joins TRBV20-1 to TRBJ1-6, with a tentative D call TRBD1 (5 bases). Germline CDR1 DFQATT, CDR2 SNEGSKA (reference sequence). The ends were cut back, 0 bases at V and 7 bases at J, with 13 bases in the middle. The CDR3 has 15 residues. The CDR3 reads CSARDGGWMNSPLHF. CDR3 in DNA: TGCAGTGCTAGAGATGGGGGGTGGATGAATTCACCCCTCCACTTT.

As concerns this clonotype: A much bigger clone sits one base away, suggesting this may be a read error. The V call is TRBV6-1, the J call TRBJ2-1, with D unclear. The CDR3 is made up of 15 amino acids. The V and J ends lost 3 bases and 2 bases respectively, with 11 bases between them. Germline CDR1 and CDR2: MNHNS and SASEGT. CDR3 DNA: TGTGCCAGCAGTGAGGGTAGAGCGCCCTACAATGAGCAGTTCTTC. This sequence encodes CASSEGRAPYNEQFF.